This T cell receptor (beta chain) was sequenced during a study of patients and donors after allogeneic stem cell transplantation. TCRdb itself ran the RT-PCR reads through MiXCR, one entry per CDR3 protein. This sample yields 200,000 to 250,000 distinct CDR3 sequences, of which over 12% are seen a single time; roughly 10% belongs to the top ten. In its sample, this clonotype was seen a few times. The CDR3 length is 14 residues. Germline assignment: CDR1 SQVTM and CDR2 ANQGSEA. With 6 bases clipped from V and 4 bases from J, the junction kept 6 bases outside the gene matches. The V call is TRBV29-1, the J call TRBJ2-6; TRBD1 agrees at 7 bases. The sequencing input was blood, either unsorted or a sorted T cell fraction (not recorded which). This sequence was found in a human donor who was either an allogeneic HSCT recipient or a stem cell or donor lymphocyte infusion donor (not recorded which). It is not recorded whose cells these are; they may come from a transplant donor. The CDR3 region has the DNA TGCAGCGTAAACAGGGGAGCAGGGGCCAACGTCCTGACTTTC. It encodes CSVNRGAGANVLTF.